This T cell receptor beta chain emerged from a study of T cell repertoires in cytomegalovirus infection (dated by TCRdb to the late 2010s). Study-level background: Donor HLA type was relevant to the analysis, because carriage of CMV infection together with the matching HLA type was indicated by public TCR beta signatures. Overall study results and their limits: The ex vivo response was dominated by HLA-C-restricted CMV-specific TCR beta clonotypes, and the single most frequent clonotype in two of eight donors was supplied by these HLA-C-restricted clonotypes. Carriers of CMV infection plus the relevant HLA type were discriminated by the cumulative frequency of public TCR beta family members in the study cohort and in an independent approximately 360-donor cohort.

At least ten counts were recorded for this clonotype. Its antigen has not been determined. Base qualities are missing; no much larger clone stands one base away. These reads were obtained on an Illumina HiSeq 1500. Through fastp at Q25 and MiXCR, TCRdb rebuilt clones from the public reads, retaining in-frame beta chains. Every CDR3 protein is listed once, alongside the most common genes and DNA of its rows. The sample has some 350,000 distinct CDR3 sequences on record, around 18% of them singletons. About 10% of the sample belongs to the ten largest clones. Reading from cysteine to phenylalanine, the CDR3 counts 13 amino acids. The entry retains the CDR3 DNA only, 39 bases that are in frame from base 1. CDR1 and CDR2 (MDHEN, SYDVKM) derive from the germline V gene. V loses 5 bases of germline sequence and J loses 5 bases, and the interval between the two ends is 12 bases.

Rearrangement joined TRBV28 to TRBJ1-1, with TRBD1 perhaps the D gene, on 5 matching bases. The sequenced material came from PBMCs. This clonotype was sampled from a human donor in good health (CMV status not recorded). Some clones in this sample may be carry-over from other donors' samples. The nucleotide sequence reads TGTGCCAGCAGTCACAGGTGGCGGACTGAAGCTTTCTTT. Translated, it reads CASSHRWRTEAFF.